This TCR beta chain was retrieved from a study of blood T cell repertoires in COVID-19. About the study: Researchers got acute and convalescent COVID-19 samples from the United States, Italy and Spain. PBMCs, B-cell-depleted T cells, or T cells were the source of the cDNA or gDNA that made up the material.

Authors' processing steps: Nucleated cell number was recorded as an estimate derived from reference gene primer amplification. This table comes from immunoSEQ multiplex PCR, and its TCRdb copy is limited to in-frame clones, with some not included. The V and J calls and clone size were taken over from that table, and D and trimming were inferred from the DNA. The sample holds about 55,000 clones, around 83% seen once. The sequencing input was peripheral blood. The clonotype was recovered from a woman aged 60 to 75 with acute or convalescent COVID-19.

CDR3 region: CASRERFSSYNEQFF. The CDR3 DNA is TGTGCCAGTAGAGAGCGGTTCAGCTCCTACAATGAGCAGTTCTTC. This chain links TRBV19 with TRBJ2-1, with D possibly TRBD2 on 5 matching bases. The CDR3 sequence is 15 residues long. CDR1 and CDR2 (germline): LNHDA, SQIVND (reference sequence). V was trimmed by 6 bases and J by 0 bases, leaving 12 bases between them. Full variable domain (remainder filled in from reference TRBV19 and TRBJ2-1): DGGITQSPKYLFRKEGQNVTLSCEQNLNHDAMYWYRQDPGQGLRLIYYSQIVNDFQKGDIAEGYSVSREKKESFPLTVTSAQKNPTAFYLCASRERFSSYNEQFFGPGTRLTVL.